The 5 T cell receptor beta chains below were found in one sample sequenced in a study of regulatory T cells in long-lasting Graves disease. This sample's time point: newly diagnosed GD, antithyroid drugs for less than 3 months. TCR sequences were obtained from RNA taken from PBMCs. Through Arm-PCR of CDR3 regions and iRepertoire HTBI primers, TCR beta libraries were built. In TCRdb, the multiplex PCR reads were re-called with MiXCR into one record per CDR3 protein. The table includes roughly 360,000 distinct CDR3 sequences, 12% detected once. This sample was also put to use in a study of T cells in Graves' hyperthyroidism and ophthalmopathy.

The sample here was peripheral blood mononuclear cells (PBMCs), taken at new diagnosis, from a patient treated with antithyroid drugs. These receptors originate from a woman in her late teens or twenties with Graves disease.

This clonotype showed up many times. The chain carries TRBV20-1 and TRBJ1-1; 7 bases map to TRBD1. V lost 2 bases, J lost 0 bases, and 3 bases stayed unmatched. CDR1 and CDR2 (germline): DFQATT, SNEGSKA (reference sequence). The CDR3 extends over 14 amino acids. The CDR3 coding sequence is TGCAGTGCTAGAATCGACAGGGTGAACACTGAAGCTTTCTTT. Translation: CSARIDRVNTEAFF.

This clonotype has only a few counts. One base away lies a much larger clone, so this may be a sequencing read error. In this CDR3 the conserved last residue, phenylalanine or tryptophan, is missing, so a read error is likely. The V gene is TRBV28, the J gene TRBJ2-7, with 7 bases aligning to TRBD2. The length of the CDR3 is 14 residues. The trim removed 4 bases at V and 4 bases at J, leaving 7 bases unmatched. Germline CDR1 is MDHEN and CDR2 is SYDVKM. Here the CDR3 reads CASSYRLAVYEQYL. CDR3 in DNA: TGTGCCAGCAGTTATCGGCTAGCGGTGTACGAGCAGTACCTC.

This clonotype was recorded at least ten times. The limits of the CDR3 on the DNA are not certain, so only TCRdb's listed CDR3 is given. This chain connects TRBV6-1 to TRBJ1-2; TRBD1, the table's D call, lacks a check against the DNA. The CDR3 is 18 residues long, ends included. CDR1 is MNHNS and CDR2 is SASEGT in the germline V gene. The CDR3 here is CASSETLWGSVFGDGYTF.

This chain connects TRBV20-1 to TRBJ2-7, with D uncertain. This CDR3 is 16 amino acids long. Germline CDR1 and CDR2: DFQATT and SNEGSKA (reference sequence). V was trimmed by 3 bases and J by 0 bases, leaving 18 bases between them. The CDR3 loop is CSASKMRHSSSYEQYF. For the CDR3, the DNA is TGCAGTGCTAGTAAAATGAGGCATTCGAGCTCCTACGAGCAGTACTTC.

This clonotype was seen ten or more times. The chain couples TRBV2 to TRBJ1-2; D not resolved. Trimming pared 3 bases from V and 2 bases from J, leaving 7 bases between. CDR1 and CDR2 (germline): SNHLY, FYNNEI. This CDR3 is 13 amino acids long. CDR3 sequence: CASSEDPNYGYTF. CDR3 in DNA: TGTGCCAGCAGTGAGGACCCCAACTATGGCTACACCTTC. Full variable domain (outside the CDR3, taken from reference TRBV2 and TRBJ1-2): EPEVTQTPSHQVTQMGQEVILRCVPISNHLYFYWYRQILGQKVEFLVSFYNNEISEKSEIFDDQFSVERPDGSNFTLKIRSTKLEDSAMYFCASSEDPNYGYTFGSGTRLTVV.